The 26 T cell receptor beta chains listed next were all sequenced from one sample in a study of CD8 T cells in ankylosing spondylitis. TCRdb ran MiXCR on the 5' RACE reads and lists one entry per CDR3 protein. The table includes about 240,000 distinct CDR3 sequences, approximately 10% detected once. The source material was blood, either unsorted or a sorted T cell fraction (not recorded which). These receptor sequences come from a male donor with ankylosing spondylitis or in good health (not recorded which).

This clonotype was counted at least ten times. The rearrangement uses TRBV5-1 and TRBJ2-3; D may be TRBD1 (6 bases). CDR1 SGHRS and CDR2 YFSETQ come from the germline V gene. The V end lost 3 bases, the J end lost 4 bases, and 9 bases lay between the germline ends. The CDR3 runs 13 residues. The DNA of the CDR3 is TGCGCCAGCAGCTCGGACAGCCCAGATACGCAGTATTTT. This translates into CASSSDSPDTQYF.

This clonotype showed up many times. CDR3 sequence (DNA): TGTGCCAGCAGTGAAACAACGGGGGGCCCTGCCTACGAGCAGTACTTC. This sequence encodes CASSETTGGPAYEQYF. The J gene is TRBJ2-7, the V gene TRBV2, with a weak D call TRBD2 (7 bases). CDR1 is SNHLY, CDR2 FYNNEI, per germline. The CDR3 runs to 16 residues. V was clipped by 2 bases and J by 2 bases, with 16 bases between them. The variable domain in full, with the rest retrieved from reference TRBV2 and TRBJ2-7, is EPEVTQTPSHQVTQMGQEVILRCVPISNHLYFYWYRQILGQKVEFLVSFYNNEISEKSEIFDDQFSVERPDGSNFTLKIRSTKLEDSAMYFCASSETTGGPAYEQYFGPGTRLTVT.

This clonotype was seen ten or more times. This chain joins TRBV2 and TRBJ1-2; maybe TRBD1 (5 bases). There are 11 residues in the CDR3. The V and J ends lost 2 bases and 8 bases respectively, with 6 bases between them. Per the germline V gene, CDR1 is SNHLY and CDR2 is FYNNEI. In DNA, the CDR3 is TGTGCCAGCAGTGAAAGGGGAGGCTACACCTTC. Protein sequence: CASSERGGYTF.

This clonotype came up a few times. V is TRBV6-1 and J is TRBJ1-1; the D gene is possibly TRBD1 (6 bases). The CDR3 loop spans 15 amino acids. The V end was cut by 6 bases, the J end by 1 base, with 15 bases between. The germline V gene has CDR1 MNHNS and CDR2 SASEGT. The CDR3 protein is CASSPSGVRNTEAFF. CDR3 DNA sequence: TGTGCCAGCAGCCCGTCAGGGGTCCGGAACACTGAAGCTTTCTTT.

This clonotype was seen a handful of times. The gene calls are TRBV11-1 and TRBJ1-4, with 9 bases aligning to TRBD1. V lost 0 bases and J lost 0; bases outside the gene matches: 11. This CDR3 is 20 amino acids long. Germline CDR1 reads SGHAT; CDR2 reads FQDESV (reference sequence). The CDR3 DNA sequence: TGTGCCAGCAGCTTAGCTCGCGGGACAGGGATTCGATCAACTAATGAAAAACTGTTTTTT. Protein product: CASSLARGTGIRSTNEKLFF.

There are many counts of this clonotype. The gene calls are TRBV7-2 and TRBJ2-7; 10 nucleotides match TRBD1. Trimming took 8 bases from V and 2 from J; bases not matched to a gene: 9. The CDR3 sequence is 15 residues long. Germline CDR1 and CDR2: SGHTA and FQGNSA. The CDR3 DNA sequence: TGTGCCAGCTCGACTGAGGGACAGGGGCCCTACGAGCAGTACTTC. Its translation is CASSTEGQGPYEQYF.

This clonotype was picked up a small number of times. The J gene is TRBJ2-1, the V gene TRBV11-3; D unresolved. Trimming cost V 5 bases and J 4 bases, with 9 bases left between them. Germline loops: CDR1 SGHNT, CDR2 YENEEA. The CDR3 contains 13 residues. The CDR3 loop is CASSRSVYNEQFF. In DNA form, the CDR3 reads TGTGCCAGCAGCCGGAGCGTATACAATGAGCAGTTCTTC.

This clonotype appeared many times. This sequence joins TRBV29-1 and TRBJ2-3, with 7 bases aligning to TRBD1. The CDR3 is 14 amino acids. J was trimmed by 2 bases and V by 8 bases; bases with no gene match: 10. Germline V lookup: CDR1 SQVTM, CDR2 ANQGSEA. The CDR3 sequence is CSLRQGIFTDTQYF. CDR3 coding DNA: TGCAGCCTTAGACAGGGCATTTTCACAGATACGCAGTATTTT.

The sample holds many counts of this clonotype. The chain is built from TRBV20-1 and TRBJ2-3, with D perhaps assigned TRBD1 or TRBD2 (6 bases each). Germline values: CDR1 DFQATT, CDR2 SNEGSKA (reference sequence). V was pared by 3 bases and J by 0 bases, with 13 bases between. The CDR3 has 15 amino acids. The CDR3 region has the DNA TGCAGTGCTAGGGACACAGGGACTAGCACAGATACGCAGTATTTT. Protein product: CSARDTGTSTDTQYF.

V usage is TRBV6-4 and J usage is TRBJ1-3; D unclear. Germline V gives CDR1 MRHNA, CDR2 SNTAGT. V lost 2 bases, J lost 2 bases, and 10 bases lay in between. The CDR3 runs 15 residues. CDR3 amino acids: CASSDPFWAGNTIYF. In DNA form, the CDR3 reads TGTGCCAGCAGTGACCCCTTTTGGGCTGGAAACACCATATATTTT.

In regard to this clonotype: At one end, the junction sequence differs from germline, possibly due to a read error. The chain recombines TRBV12-3 or TRBV12-4 with TRBJ1-3; no firm D call. CDR3 length equals 12 residues. The CDR3 loop reads CANSPGGNTTYF. The CDR3 DNA reads as TGTGCTAACAGCCCGGGTGGAAACACCACATATTTT.

This clonotype was counted many times. In DNA form, the CDR3 reads TGCGCCAGCAGCTTGGGAGTTAACGAGCAGTACTTC. It codes for CASSLGVNEQYF. V usage is TRBV5-1 and J usage is TRBJ2-7; D ambiguous. CDR3 length: 12 amino acids. Per germline, CDR1 SGHRS and CDR2 YFSETQ. V lost 0 bases, J lost 5 bases, and 6 bases lay in between.

This clonotype was seen more than once but under ten times. V usage is TRBV10-3 and J usage is TRBJ2-1; D is ambiguous. V lost 0 bases, J lost 7 bases, and 10 bases lay in between. Germline V gene lookup returns CDR1 ENHRY and CDR2 SYGVKD. The CDR3 is 14 amino acids. CDR3 sequence reads: CAISESSGRNEQFF. Here the CDR3 DNA reads TGTGCCATCAGTGAGTCGTCGGGTAGGAATGAGCAGTTCTTC.

This chain connects TRBV3-1 to TRBJ1-3; D gene uncertain. The CDR3 is made up of 12 amino acids. The V end lost 3 bases, the J end lost 5 bases, and 5 bases lay between the germline ends. In germline, CDR1 is LGHDT, CDR2 YNNKEL (reference sequence). The CDR3 here is CASSHSRNTIYF. CDR3 bases: TGTGCCAGCAGCCACAGTCGAAACACCATATATTTT.

This clonotype has at least ten counts. V is TRBV20-1 and J is TRBJ2-1, with D uncertain. Deletions cut 6 bases from V and 6 bases from J, with 15 bases between. The CDR3 is 13 residues long. The V gene's germline CDR1 is DFQATT and CDR2 SNEGSKA (reference sequence). CDR3 DNA: TGCAGTGCCCGCCTTTTACTCCTCAATGAGCAGTTCTTC. Its translation is CSARLLLLNEQFF.

Turning to this clonotype: A clone one base away is much larger, so this may be a read error. V gene TRBV12-3 or TRBV12-4 combines with J gene TRBJ2-7, with no clear D. This CDR3 region has 13 residues. This CDR3 reads CVSSSLGPYEQYF. The CDR3 region has the DNA TGTGTCAGCAGTTCCCTGGGCCCCTACGAGCAGTACTTC.

V and J are TRBV2 and TRBJ1-6; D call uncertain. Germline CDR1 is SNHLY and CDR2 is FYNNEI. The CDR3 covers 13 residues. Trimming shortened V by 6 bases and J by 7 bases, and 10 bases separated the two germline ends. The CDR3 sequence is CASRKTENSPLHF. In nucleotides, the CDR3 is TGTGCCAGCAGGAAAACAGAGAATTCACCCCTCCACTTT. The full variable domain, in which reference TRBV2 and TRBJ1-6 provide the parts outside the CDR3, is EPEVTQTPSHQVTQMGQEVILRCVPISNHLYFYWYRQILGQKVEFLVSFYNNEISEKSEIFDDQFSVERPDGSNFTLKIRSTKLEDSAMYFCASRKTENSPLHFGNGTRLTVT.

This clonotype was counted at least ten times. This rearrangement joins TRBV15 to TRBJ2-7, with D possibly matching TRBD2 (5 bases). Between the trimmed V and J ends, which lost 1 base and 5 bases, there was a span of 6 bases. The CDR3 has 12 residues. Germline V gene data show CDR1 as LNHNV and CDR2 as YYDKDF (reference sequence). CDR3: CATSRAGDEQYF. The CDR3, as DNA: TGTGCCACCAGCAGAGCCGGGGACGAGCAGTACTTC.

A few counts support this clonotype. The chain uses TRBV11-1 and TRBJ2-5; 14 positions agree with TRBD2. This CDR3 contains 18 residues. Germline-derived CDR1 and CDR2 are SGHAT and FQDESV (reference sequence). V dropped 4 bases and J dropped 5; count of bases not matched to a gene: 12. The CDR3 coding sequence is TGTGCCAGCAGCTACGGACTAGCGGGGGGCTGGGCAGTGGAGACCCAGTACTTC. This gives the protein CASSYGLAGGWAVETQYF.

This clonotype was seen a handful of times. The chain uses TRBV10-3 and TRBJ2-3; 9 positions match TRBD2. Trimming took 4 bases from V and 2 from J; bases not matched to a gene: 13. The CDR3 length is 18 residues. The germline V gene encodes CDR1 ENHRY and CDR2 SYGVKD. The CDR3 coding sequence is TGTGCCATCAGTGGAGGTGGCCTAGCGGGGCCTTACACAGATACGCAGTATTTT. This codes for CAISGGGLAGPYTDTQYF.

The chain links TRBV29-1 to TRBJ2-7; 10 bases line up with TRBD2. Germline V CDR1 and CDR2: SQVTM, ANQGSEA. The ends lost 4 bases at V and 2 bases at J; junction bases unmatched: 2. This CDR3 spans 13 amino acids. The DNA for the CDR3 is TGCAGCGTTGGGACTAGCGGACCCTACGAGCAGTACTTC. It translates to CSVGTSGPYEQYF.

The table lists this clonotype with many counts. The chain uses TRBV20-1 and TRBJ2-7, with unresolved D. CDR3 size: 14 residues. Trimming left V 3 bases short and J 3 bases short, with 15 bases between. Germline CDR1 DFQATT, CDR2 SNEGSKA (reference sequence). The chain's CDR3 is CSASPTRTIYEQYF. The CDR3 coding sequence is TGCAGTGCTAGTCCCACCAGGACGATCTACGAGCAGTACTTC.

The table lists this clonotype with many counts. The chain has TRBV15 and TRBJ1-1; D gene uncertain. The germline V gene encodes CDR1 LNHNV and CDR2 YYDKDF (reference sequence). This CDR3 contains 14 residues. V was cut by 0 bases and J by 6 bases, with 11 bases left in between. As DNA, the CDR3 is TGTGCCACCAGCAGAGATCTTTACGGGGCTGAAGCTTTCTTT. This translates into CATSRDLYGAEAFF.

This clonotype appeared many times. The V gene is TRBV3-1, the J gene TRBJ2-3; 13 bases line up with TRBD2. J lost 2 bases, V lost 0 bases, and 2 bases had no gene match. Germline CDR1 reads LGHDT; CDR2 reads YNNKEL (reference sequence). The CDR3 is made up of 17 amino acids. Here the CDR3 DNA reads TGTGCCAGCAGCCAAGACGGACTAGCGGGAGTCACAGATACGCAGTATTTT. Residues: CASSQDGLAGVTDTQYF.

This clonotype has a count of ten or more. The chain employs TRBV20-1 and TRBJ1-1; a weak D match, TRBD1 (5 bases). The CDR3 consists of 16 residues. The V and J ends lost 0 bases and 4 bases respectively, with 18 bases between them. CDR1 is DFQATT and CDR2 is SNEGSKA in the germline V gene (reference sequence). CDR3 sequence reads: CSARDRPWDAGTEAFF. In DNA form, the CDR3 reads TGCAGTGCTAGAGATCGCCCTTGGGACGCGGGCACTGAAGCTTTCTTT.

This clonotype was seen ten or more times. This sequence joins TRBV5-1 and TRBJ2-3; weak D call: TRBD1 (5 bases). CDR1 is SGHRS and CDR2 is YFSETQ in the germline V gene. V lost 1 base and J lost 0, with 9 bases in between. This CDR3 comprises 15 residues. CDR3 nucleotides: TGCGCCAGCAGCTTGTGGGGCCGGAGCACAGATACGCAGTATTTT. Protein sequence: CASSLWGRSTDTQYF.